One and the same sample provided the 29 T cell receptor beta chains below, sequenced in a study of blood T cell repertoires in COVID-19. The data were produced by immunoSEQ multiplex PCR, yet TCRdb's version contains in-frame clones alone and is incomplete. The sample holds approximately 11,000 clones, about 90% seen once. The sequencing sample was made of peripheral blood. These receptors all stem from a man in his thirties or forties with active or convalescent COVID-19.

This sequence joins TRBV2 and TRBJ2-2; D may be TRBD2 (6 bases). Trimming stripped 6 bases from V and 0 bases from J, with 11 bases between. CDR1 SNHLY and CDR2 FYNNEI come from the germline V gene. This CDR3 is 15 amino acids long. The CDR3 region has the DNA TGTGCCAGCAGCATTCTAGCGTCGAACACCGGGGAGCTGTTTTTT. Its protein is CASSILASNTGELFF.

V gene TRBV30 combines with J gene TRBJ1-6; D remains unclear. V shed 2 bases and J shed 9 bases, with 17 bases lying between them. Germline CDR1 is GTSNPN and CDR2 is SVGIG (reference sequence). The CDR3 has 15 amino acids. CDR3 residues: CAWSKTPASASPLHF. The CDR3 DNA follows: TGTGCCTGGAGTAAGACACCCGCCTCGGCTTCACCCCTCCACTTT.

The genes are TRBV12-3 or TRBV12-4 and TRBJ1-4; a possible D gene is TRBD1 (5 bases). CDR3 length: 13 residues. Trimming shortened V by 3 bases and J by 6 bases, and 8 bases separated the two germline ends. Written as DNA, the CDR3 is TGTGCCAGCAGTTTCTGGGGGGATGAAAAACTGTTTTTT. Its translation: CASSFWGDEKLFF.

This chain uses TRBV4-1 with TRBJ2-7; 8 bases fit TRBD2. The V gene's germline CDR1 is MGHRA and CDR2 YSYEKL. This CDR3 has 16 residues. V was clipped by 4 bases and J by 5 bases; unmatched bases: 13. CDR3 region: CASSLPRGVGINEQYF. CDR3 coding DNA: TGCGCCAGCAGCCTCCCGCGGGGGGTAGGGATCAACGAGCAGTACTTC.

The chain uses TRBV11-2 and TRBJ1-2, with D possibly matching TRBD1 (5 bases). The V end lost 7 bases, the J end lost 3 bases, and 18 bases lay between the germline ends. The CDR3 totals 15 residues. Per germline, CDR1 SGHAT and CDR2 FQNNGV. This CDR3 reads CASTSGAAGDYGYTF. For the CDR3, the DNA is TGTGCCAGCACCAGTGGGGCGGCGGGGGACTATGGCTACACCTTC.

V gene TRBV13 combines with J gene TRBJ2-3, with 13 bases that match TRBD2. There are 18 residues in the CDR3. V shed 4 bases and J 2 bases; nucleotides not matched to a gene: 9. Germline V lookup: CDR1 PRHDT, CDR2 FYEKMQ (reference sequence). The CDR3 is CASSSRHGLAGVTDTQYF. The DNA for the CDR3 is TGTGCCAGCAGCTCAAGACACGGACTAGCGGGGGTCACAGATACGCAGTATTTT.

The chain employs TRBV29-1 and TRBJ1-2; TRBD1 matches 9 bases. Trimming took 1 base from V and 0 from J; bases not matched to a gene: 0. Germline V gives CDR1 SQVTM, CDR2 ANQGSEA. This CDR3 has 14 amino acids. DNA for the CDR3: TGCAGCGTTGAAGGGACAGGGGCTAACTATGGCTACACCTTC. Amino acids: CSVEGTGANYGYTF.

The chain couples TRBV27 to TRBJ1-1, with a weak D call TRBD1 (5 bases). The CDR3 is 13 amino acids. Germline-derived CDR1 and CDR2 are MNHEY and SMNVEV (reference sequence). Trimming shortened V by 6 bases and J by 7 bases, and 15 bases separated the two germline ends. The CDR3 coding sequence is TGTGCCAGCAGAATCTCGGGGGTCCGTGAAGCTTTCTTT. Amino acids: CASRISGVREAFF.

The chain employs TRBV5-6 and TRBJ1-2; TRBD1 is a possible D gene (6 bases). Trimming took off 0 bases at V and 0 bases at J, with 12 bases between the two ends. The CDR3 consists of 16 residues. CDR1 is SGHDT and CDR2 is YYEEEE in the germline V gene. CDR3 sequence (DNA): TGTGCCAGCAGCTTGGTACTGCCAGGGGCTAACTATGGCTACACCTTC. Translating gives CASSLVLPGANYGYTF.

This clone appeared once. This chain joins TRBV25-1 and TRBJ1-6; TRBD1 matches at 10 bases. The germline V gene encodes CDR1 MGHDK and CDR2 SYGVNS. There are 15 residues in the CDR3. With 5 bases clipped from V and 9 bases from J, the junction kept 7 bases outside the gene matches. This CDR3 reads CASSPTGTGASPLHF. The CDR3 DNA reads TGTGCCAGCAGTCCTACCGGGACAGGGGCTTCACCCCTCCACTTT.

The chain couples TRBV14 to TRBJ2-7, with TRBD1 as a possible D gene (5 bases). The germline gives CDR1 SGHDN, CDR2 FVKESK. Trimming cost V 5 bases and J 2 bases, with 13 bases left between them. This CDR3 has 14 residues. The CDR3 bases are TGTGCCAGCAGCTTCCGTACAGGACCCTACGAGCAGTACTTC. This gives the protein CASSFRTGPYEQYF. Full variable domain (missing parts from reference TRBV14 and TRBJ2-7): EAGVTQFPSHSVIEKGQTVTLRCDPISGHDNLYWYRRVMGKEIKFLLHFVKESKQDESGMPNNRFLAERTGGTYSTLKVQPAELEDSGVYFCASSFRTGPYEQYFGPGTRLTVT.

The chain joins TRBV19 to TRBJ2-7; possible D gene TRBD2, 5 bases. V lost 4 bases, J lost 2 bases, and 9 bases lay in between. The CDR3 sequence is 13 residues long. The V gene's germline CDR1 is LNHDA and CDR2 SQIVND (reference sequence). The CDR3 protein is CASSTIGAYEQYF. In DNA, the CDR3 is TGTGCCAGTAGTACCATCGGGGCCTACGAGCAGTACTTC.

The V call is TRBV6-6, the J call TRBJ2-1; 7 nucleotides align to TRBD1. There are 13 residues in the CDR3. Trimming cost V 7 bases and J 7 bases; bases outside gene matches: 7. CDR1 is MNHNY and CDR2 is SVGAGI in the germline V gene (reference sequence). The CDR3 DNA sequence: TGTGCCAGCACTACAGGGGCCGGGAATGAGCAGTTCTTC. The encoded protein is CASTTGAGNEQFF.

The chain has TRBV2 and TRBJ2-3, with D perhaps matching TRBD2 (5 bases). The germline V and J ends were trimmed by 7 bases and 2 bases, with 13 bases remaining between them. Germline loops: CDR1 SNHLY, CDR2 FYNNEI. The CDR3 loop spans 14 amino acids. CDR3 nucleotides: TGTGCCAGCATAACCAAGCGGTACACAGATACGCAGTATTTT. Translated: CASITKRYTDTQYF.

The chain carries TRBV19 and TRBJ1-2; TRBD1 matches 7 bases. Germline V gene data show CDR1 as LNHDA and CDR2 as SQIVND (reference sequence). The CDR3 runs to 17 residues. V shed 1 base, J shed 8 bases, and the junction held 16 bases outside the gene matches. CDR3 coding DNA: TGTGCCAGTAGTATAGCGGTGACAGGGTTCAGAACCATCGGCTACACCTTC. Its protein is CASSIAVTGFRTIGYTF.

The rearrangement uses TRBV2 and TRBJ2-1; 15 bases map to TRBD2. Unmatched junction bases numbered 3, after V lost 3 bases and J lost 6 bases. There are 16 residues in the CDR3. Germline values: CDR1 SNHLY, CDR2 FYNNEI. The CDR3 DNA is TGTGCCAGCAGTGAGCCGGGACTAGCGGGGGGCAATGAGCAGTTCTTC. It codes for CASSEPGLAGGNEQFF.

This clone is a singleton in its sample. The chain carries TRBV5-1 and TRBJ2-1, with TRBD1 matching over 10 bases. Trimming at V came to 6 bases and at J to 7 bases, leaving 19 bases not matched to a gene. The germline CDR1 and CDR2 sequences are SGHRS and YFSETQ. CDR3 size: 18 residues. CDR3 residues: CASTLGPSRQGAQNEQFF. In DNA form, the CDR3 reads TGCGCCAGCACCCTGGGTCCTTCGCGACAGGGGGCGCAGAATGAGCAGTTCTTC.

The CDR3 nucleotides are TGTGCCAGCAGTCTTGAGGGTAATAATTCACCCCTCCACTTT. It yields the protein CASSLEGNNSPLHF. The chain uses TRBV2 and TRBJ1-6; D unclear. Germline CDR1 is SNHLY and CDR2 is FYNNEI. The CDR3 is 14 residues long. V gave up 5 bases and J gave up 5 bases, with 10 bases separating them.

The V and J genes are TRBV11-2 and TRBJ2-3; 9 nucleotides match TRBD2. This CDR3 has 15 residues. Germline CDR1 is SGHAT and CDR2 is FQNNGV. V was clipped by 5 bases and J by 3 bases; unmatched bases: 6. CDR3 loop: CASSPPGLATDTQYF. The CDR3 nucleotides are TGTGCCAGCAGCCCCCCGGGACTAGCAACAGATACGCAGTATTTT.

The chain uses TRBV27 and TRBJ1-5, with a tentative D call TRBD1 (6 bases). Trimming took 0 bases from V and 4 from J, leaving 10 bases between them. This CDR3 has 15 amino acids. Germline CDR1 MNHEY, CDR2 SMNVEV (reference sequence). The CDR3 DNA sequence: TGTGCCAGCAGTTTATCGACAGGAGGAAATCAGCCCCAGCATTTT. Amino acids: CASSLSTGGNQPQHF.

CDR3 amino acids: CASSPMVGLNSPLHF. The CDR3 DNA reads as TGTGCCAGCAGCCCCATGGTGGGGCTAAATTCACCCCTCCACTTT. This chain links TRBV14 with TRBJ1-6, with a tentative D call TRBD1 (5 bases). V lost 4 bases to trimming and J lost 7 bases, with 14 bases between them. CDR1 and CDR2 (germline): SGHDN, FVKESK. This CDR3 has 15 amino acids.

The chain joins TRBV25-1 to TRBJ2-2; 7 nucleotides align to TRBD2. CDR3 size: 17 residues. The junction had 6 bases not matched to a gene; V was cut back by 2 bases and J by 0 bases. Germline V gives CDR1 MGHDK, CDR2 SYGVNS. CDR3 in DNA: TGTGCCAGCAGTGAACTGGGCGGGGGAACGAACACCGGGGAGCTGTTTTTT. This sequence encodes CASSELGGGTNTGELFF.

The V and J genes are TRBV6-1 and TRBJ2-5; no definite D call. CDR1 and CDR2 (germline): MNHNS, SASEGT. Deletions cut 2 bases from V and 4 bases from J, with 5 bases between. The length of the CDR3 is 12 residues. The CDR3 coding sequence is TGTGCCAGCAGTGAATTCATAGAGACCCAGTACTTC. This gives the protein CASSEFIETQYF.

The V and J genes are TRBV29-1 and TRBJ1-2; D remains ambiguous. V was clipped by 3 bases and J by 4 bases, with 9 bases between them. The germline CDR1 and CDR2 sequences are SQVTM and ANQGSEA. The CDR3 consists of 12 residues. Here the CDR3 DNA reads TGCAGCGTTGAGCCAACGGGCTATGGCTACACCTTC. Translated: CSVEPTGYGYTF.

This chain links TRBV9 with TRBJ2-1; 7 nucleotides match TRBD1. Germline V lookup: CDR1 SGDLS, CDR2 YYNGEE. This CDR3 spans 14 amino acids. V trimming: 3 bases; J trimming: 0 bases; junction bases outside the gene matches: 0. CDR3 region: CASSGQGSYNEQFF. The CDR3 DNA is TGTGCCAGCAGCGGACAGGGCTCCTACAATGAGCAGTTCTTC. Looking up the rest from reference TRBV9 and TRBJ2-1 gives the full variable domain: DSGVTQTPKHLITATGQRVTLRCSPRSGDLSVYWYQQSLDQGLQFLIQYYNGEERAKGNILERFSAQQFPDLHSELNLSSLELGDSALYFCASSGQGSYNEQFFGPGTRLTVL.

This clone has only one observation. The V gene is TRBV27, the J gene TRBJ2-7; TRBD1 agrees at 7 bases. The ends lost 4 bases at V and 2 bases at J; junction bases unmatched: 8. The CDR3 sequence is 15 residues long. From germline, CDR1 is MNHEY and CDR2 SMNVEV (reference sequence). CDR3 protein: CASSSQGRPTYEQYF. The CDR3 bases are TGTGCCAGCAGTTCACAGGGGCGCCCAACCTACGAGCAGTACTTC.

The chain carries TRBV1 and TRBJ2-7; the tabulated D call, TRBD2, remains unverified against the DNA. TRBV1 is listed as a pseudogene. The CDR3 sequence is 16 residues long. CDR3 residues: CTSSQDGLARAYEQYF. The CDR3 DNA reads as TGCACCAGCAGCCAAGATGGGTTAGCGCGAGCCTACGAGCAGTACTTC.

Here the CDR3 DNA reads TGTGCCAGCAGCCGCAGGGGCCCGCCCCTAGGTAAAAACATTCAGTACTTC. Translated: CASSRRGPPLGKNIQYF. The chain uses TRBV6-2 or TRBV6-3 and TRBJ2-4, with TRBD1 as a possible D gene (6 bases). The CDR3 length is 17 residues. Per germline, CDR1 MNHEY and CDR2 SVGEGT. Trimming left V 6 bases short and J 4 bases short, with 22 bases between.

This clone is a singleton in its sample. J is TRBJ2-2 and V is TRBV6-4; no definite D call. Germline V gene lookup returns CDR1 MRHNA and CDR2 SNTAGT. V dropped 6 bases and J dropped 5 bases, with 13 bases sitting between them. The CDR3 runs to 14 residues. CDR3 residues: CASSSEAETGELFF. The CDR3 nucleotides read TGTGCCAGCAGCTCCGAGGCTGAAACCGGGGAGCTGTTTTTT.